These 29 T cell receptor beta chains came from one sample sequenced in a study of CD8 T cells in ankylosing spondylitis. TCRdb passed the 5' RACE reads through MiXCR, listing each CDR3 protein once. The sample yields 300,000 to 400,000 distinct CDR3 sequences, approximately 22% seen once. Sample: blood, either unsorted or a sorted T cell fraction (not recorded which). The receptors were sampled from a male donor with ankylosing spondylitis or in good health (not recorded which).

The chain combines TRBV29-1 with TRBJ1-2, with D uncertain. Germline V gene lookup returns CDR1 SQVTM and CDR2 ANQGSEA. Trimming pared 4 bases from V and 0 bases from J, leaving 9 bases between. The CDR3 extends over 13 amino acids. DNA for the CDR3: TGCAGCGTTGTTGACACCACTAACTATGGCTACACCTTC. Translating gives CSVVDTTNYGYTF.

This clonotype was counted between two and nine times. The chain recombines TRBV11-1 with TRBJ1-1; TRBD1 might be the D (5 bases). The CDR3 sequence is 14 residues long. Germline CDR1 and CDR2: SGHAT and FQDESV (reference sequence). The V end lost 5 bases, the J end lost 7 bases, and 17 bases lay between the germline ends. CDR3 sequence (DNA): TGTGCCAGCAGCAAAGGGGACCGAAATAATGAAGCTTTCTTT. As protein: CASSKGDRNNEAFF.

The chain combines TRBV21-1 with TRBJ2-1; the D call in the table, TRBD1, was not verified against the DNA. TRBV21-1 is tagged as a pseudogene. This CDR3 comprises 13 residues. DNA of the CDR3: TGTGCCAGCAGCAAGGACAGGGCAAATGAGCAGTTCTTC. Translation: CASSKDRANEQFF.

The chain employs TRBV6-1 and TRBJ1-1; D is unresolved. Per the germline V gene, CDR1 is MNHNS and CDR2 is SASEGT. The CDR3 runs to 14 residues. The ends were cut back, 6 bases at V and 1 base at J, with 12 bases in the middle. CDR3 DNA: TGTGCCAGCAGACCTAGCCGAGAGAACACTGAAGCTTTCTTT. Translation gives CASRPSRENTEAFF.

V usage is TRBV29-1 and J usage is TRBJ1-2; no clear D gene. CDR1 SQVTM and CDR2 ANQGSEA come from the germline V gene. V lost 0 bases, J lost 2 bases, and 10 bases lay in between. The CDR3 has 14 amino acids. CDR3 DNA sequence: TGCAGCGTTGAAGATCGGGGAATAAACTATGGCTACACCTTC. Translation: CSVEDRGINYGYTF.

This clonotype came up a few times. The CDR3 region has the DNA TGTGCCTGGAGAAGACTGATTAATGAAAAACTGTTTTTT. Translated, it gives CAWRRLINEKLFF. The gene calls are TRBV30 and TRBJ1-4; D unclear. The CDR3 is 13 amino acids. Germline V gives CDR1 GTSNPN, CDR2 SVGIG (reference sequence). V was shortened by 3 bases and J by 4 bases, with 9 bases between the two germline ends.

This clonotype turned up a few times. This chain joins TRBV4-2 and TRBJ2-3; 12 nucleotides line up with TRBD2. Germline assignment: CDR1 LGHNA and CDR2 YNFKEQ. Losses at the gene ends were 4 bases for V and 6 bases for J; bases not matched to a gene: 8. The CDR3 consists of 16 residues. CDR3 residues: CASSPSLAGGQDTQYF. CDR3 sequence (DNA): TGTGCCAGCAGCCCCTCCCTAGCGGGGGGGCAGGATACGCAGTATTTT.

The sample holds many counts of this clonotype. This chain uses TRBV6-1 with TRBJ2-6; no firm D call. V gave up 6 bases and J gave up 1 base, with 4 bases separating them. Germline loops: CDR1 MNHNS, CDR2 SASEGT. The CDR3 runs to 13 residues. The CDR3 region is CASSESGANVLTF. CDR3 sequence (DNA): TGTGCCAGCAGCGAATCTGGGGCCAACGTCCTGACTTTC.

The CDR3 reads CASSEDWGGSADTQYF. CDR3 sequence (DNA): TGTGCCAGCAGCGAGGATTGGGGGGGGAGCGCAGATACGCAGTATTTT. The J gene is TRBJ2-3, the V gene TRBV9; 7 nucleotides line up with TRBD2. The CDR3 runs to 16 residues. J lost 4 bases, V lost 3 bases, and 11 bases had no gene match. Germline V gene lookup returns CDR1 SGDLS and CDR2 YYNGEE.

This chain joins TRBV10-3 and TRBJ2-2, with TRBD1 identical over 8 bases. V lost 6 bases to trimming and J lost 3 bases; unmatched junction nucleotides: 6. This CDR3 has 15 amino acids. Germline CDR1 ENHRY, CDR2 SYGVKD. CDR3 DNA: TGTGCCATCAGGTGGACAGGGTCGCACACCGGGGAGCTGTTTTTT. This codes for CAIRWTGSHTGELFF.

This clonotype was observed a handful of times. The chain uses TRBV2 and TRBJ1-1; 7 nucleotides align to TRBD1. The germline gives CDR1 SNHLY, CDR2 FYNNEI. This CDR3 has 14 amino acids. Germline trimming cut 6 bases from V and 0 bases from J; bases unmatched to any gene: 4. The CDR3 region is CASSTGEMNTEAFF. DNA for the CDR3: TGTGCCAGCAGCACAGGGGAAATGAACACTGAAGCTTTCTTT.

A word on this clonotype: One end of the junction varies from germline; a read error may be responsible. The rearrangement uses TRBV20-1 and TRBJ2-1, with 10 nucleotides matching TRBD1. CDR3 length equals 13 residues. CDR1 is DFQATT and CDR2 is SNEGSKA in the germline V gene (reference sequence). The CDR3 spells CSARGQGDNEQFF. The DNA for the CDR3 is TGCAGTGCCAGAGGACAGGGGGACAATGAGCAGTTCTTC.

This clonotype was seen a few times. This rearrangement joins TRBV29-1 to TRBJ2-7; the D call may be TRBD1 or TRBD2 (5 bases each). The CDR3 spans 13 residues. The germline V gene has CDR1 SQVTM and CDR2 ANQGSEA. V was cut by 7 bases and J by 3 bases, with 16 bases left in between. The CDR3 nucleotides read TGCAGCGCCCGACTCAGCGGACACTACGAGCAGTACTTC. It yields the protein CSARLSGHYEQYF.

The chain combines TRBV20-1 with TRBJ2-7, with TRBD1 as a possible D gene (6 bases). With 2 bases removed from V and 3 bases from J, the gap between germline ends came to 20 bases. This CDR3 has 16 residues. From germline, CDR1 is DFQATT and CDR2 SNEGSKA (reference sequence). DNA for the CDR3: TGCAGTGCTAGAAATCTACAGGGTCTCGACGGCTACGAGCAGTACTTC. Protein: CSARNLQGLDGYEQYF.

In its sample, this clonotype was seen a few times. The V gene is TRBV20-1, the J gene TRBJ2-1; D remains ambiguous. The CDR3 totals 14 residues. V lost 5 bases, J lost 2 bases, and 13 bases lay in between. Per the germline V gene, CDR1 is DFQATT and CDR2 is SNEGSKA (reference sequence). DNA of the CDR3: TGCAGTGCTTGGTCTCTAGGCGCCTACAATGAGCAGTTCTTC. Translating it yields CSAWSLGAYNEQFF.

Ten or more counts support this clonotype. V is TRBV4-2 and J is TRBJ2-7, with D possibly TRBD2 on 5 matching bases. The CDR3 extends over 13 amino acids. Trimming removed 4 bases from V and 7 bases from J, with 14 bases in between. Germline CDR1 reads LGHNA; CDR2 reads YNFKEQ. The CDR3 loop is CASSRTPVVEQYF. The CDR3 DNA sequence: TGTGCCAGCAGCCGGACTCCGGTGGTGGAGCAGTACTTC.

This clonotype has more than one count but fewer than ten. The chain uses TRBV28 and TRBJ2-5; possibly TRBD1 for D (6 bases). Germline loops: CDR1 MDHEN, CDR2 SYDVKM. CDR3 length: 14 amino acids. V was cut by 10 bases and J by 5 bases, with 20 bases left in between. CDR3 DNA: TGTGCCACATTCCCAACAGCTAGGGGGGAGACCCAGTACTTC. Amino acid sequence: CATFPTARGETQYF.

V is TRBV27 and J is TRBJ2-3, with 8 bases aligning to TRBD2. CDR3 length: 15 residues. V was clipped by 8 bases and J by 5 bases; unmatched bases: 12. The germline V gene encodes CDR1 MNHEY and CDR2 SMNVEV (reference sequence). CDR3 in DNA: TGTGCCAGCGACCCTGGGCGGGGGGCAGGAGATACGCAGTATTTT. It is translated as CASDPGRGAGDTQYF.

The CDR3: CASSLVRADGYTF. The CDR3 DNA is TGTGCCAGCAGTTTAGTACGGGCGGATGGCTACACCTTC. The chain joins TRBV12-3 or TRBV12-4 to TRBJ1-2; D ambiguous. Trimming shortened V by 1 base and J by 6 bases, and 9 bases separated the two germline ends. The CDR3 runs 13 residues.

The rearrangement uses TRBV7-9 and TRBJ2-3; possible D gene TRBD1, 5 bases. The germline CDR1 and CDR2 sequences are SEHNR and FQNEAQ (reference sequence). The CDR3 totals 14 residues. Trimming removed 5 bases at V and 2 bases at J, with 11 bases between. Here the CDR3 DNA reads TGTGCCAGCAGCCAATTGACAGACACAGATACGCAGTATTTT. It translates to CASSQLTDTDTQYF.

The V gene is TRBV7-9, the J gene TRBJ2-1; D is unresolved. V lost 1 base and J lost 10, with 11 bases in between. The germline gives CDR1 SEHNR, CDR2 FQNEAQ (reference sequence). The CDR3 runs to 13 residues. CDR3 in amino acids: CASSLGTLTEQFF. In DNA form, the CDR3 reads TGTGCCAGCAGCTTAGGAACCCTTACGGAGCAGTTCTTC.

This clonotype was seen once. The V gene is TRBV7-9, the J gene TRBJ2-3, with D possibly matching TRBD1 (6 bases). V lost 4 bases to trimming and J lost 5 bases, with 7 bases between them. Germline V gene lookup returns CDR1 SEHNR and CDR2 FQNEAQ (reference sequence). CDR3 size: 12 residues. The CDR3 spells CASSSGVDTQYF. In DNA form, the CDR3 reads TGTGCCAGCAGCTCAGGGGTAGATACGCAGTATTTT.

V is TRBV29-1 and J is TRBJ2-3; D is tentatively TRBD1 or TRBD2 (5 bases each). Per germline, CDR1 SQVTM and CDR2 ANQGSEA. The CDR3 is 17 amino acids. V gave up 1 base and J gave up 6 bases, with 23 bases separating them. The CDR3 DNA is TGCAGCGTTGAAGGGGACCCAGAGACAGTTTTGGCGGATACGCAGTATTTT. Its translation is CSVEGDPETVLADTQYF.

This clonotype occurred a few times. The chain carries TRBV12-3 or TRBV12-4 and TRBJ2-5, with D perhaps TRBD1 or TRBD2 (5 bases each). V lost 5 bases, J lost 5 bases, and 18 bases lay in between. This CDR3 is 15 amino acids long. The CDR3 loop reads CASSTTGTPRETQYF. DNA of the CDR3: TGTGCCAGCAGTACCACCGGGACCCCGAGGGAGACCCAGTACTTC.

This clonotype has only a few counts. Written as DNA, the CDR3 is TGCAGTGCTAACAACAGGGTCGTCACAGATACGCAGTATTTT. It specifies CSANNRVVTDTQYF. The V call is TRBV20-1, the J call TRBJ2-3; tentatively, D is TRBD1 (6 bases). V was cut by 4 bases and J by 2 bases, with 13 bases left in between. Germline V gene lookup returns CDR1 DFQATT and CDR2 SNEGSKA (reference sequence). The CDR3 runs to 14 residues.

As regards this clonotype: One end of the junction does not line up with germline, which may come from a read error. The chain's CDR3 is CTSSLNPPFRDPAGGIQYF. CDR3 bases: TGTACCAGCAGTTTGAACCCTCCCTTCCGGGACCCAGCGGGTGGGATCCAGTACTTC. The J gene is TRBJ2-5, the V gene TRBV12-3 or TRBV12-4; D is perhaps TRBD2 (6 bases). The CDR3 is 19 residues long.

The gene calls are TRBV7-9 and TRBJ2-7; D might be TRBD2 (5 bases). V was trimmed by 4 bases and J by 6 bases, leaving 10 bases between them. The germline V gene has CDR1 SEHNR and CDR2 FQNEAQ (reference sequence). The CDR3 extends over 12 amino acids. The CDR3 DNA reads as TGTGCCAGCAGCTGGGAGACGGCCGAGCAGTACTTC. This codes for CASSWETAEQYF.

This chain connects TRBV27 to TRBJ1-5, with D maybe TRBD1 (5 bases). The CDR3 length is 14 residues. Germline lookup yields CDR1 MNHEY and CDR2 SMNVEV (reference sequence). The ends were cut back, 3 bases at V and 4 bases at J, with 10 bases in the middle. CDR3 region: CASSFTPGNQPQHF. CDR3 in DNA: TGTGCCAGCAGTTTCACGCCAGGGAATCAGCCCCAGCATTTT.

This clonotype came up a few times. The chain joins TRBV12-3 or TRBV12-4 to TRBJ2-5; TRBD2 aligns across 10 bases. After removal of 5 bases from V and 0 bases from J, the junction contained 6 bases not matched to a gene. The CDR3 has 16 residues. The CDR3 spells CASSQTLAGNQETQYF. The DNA for the CDR3 is TGTGCCAGCAGTCAGACACTAGCGGGGAACCAAGAGACCCAGTACTTC.